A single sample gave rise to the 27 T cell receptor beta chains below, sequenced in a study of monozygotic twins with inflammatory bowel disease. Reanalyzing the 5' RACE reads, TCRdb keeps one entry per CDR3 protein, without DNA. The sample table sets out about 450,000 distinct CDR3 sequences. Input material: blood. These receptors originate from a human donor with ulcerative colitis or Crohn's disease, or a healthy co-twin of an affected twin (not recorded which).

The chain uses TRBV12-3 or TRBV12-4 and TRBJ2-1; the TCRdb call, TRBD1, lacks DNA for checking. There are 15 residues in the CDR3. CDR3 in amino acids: CASSRRWQGNNEQFF.

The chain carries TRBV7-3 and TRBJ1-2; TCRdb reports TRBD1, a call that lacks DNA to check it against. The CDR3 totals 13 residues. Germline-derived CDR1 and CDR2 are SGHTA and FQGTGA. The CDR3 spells CASSPGQEYGYTF.

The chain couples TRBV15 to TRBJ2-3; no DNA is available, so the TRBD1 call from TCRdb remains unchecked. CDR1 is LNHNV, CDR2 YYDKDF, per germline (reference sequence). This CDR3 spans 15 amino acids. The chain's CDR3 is CATSRAGIWGDTQYF.

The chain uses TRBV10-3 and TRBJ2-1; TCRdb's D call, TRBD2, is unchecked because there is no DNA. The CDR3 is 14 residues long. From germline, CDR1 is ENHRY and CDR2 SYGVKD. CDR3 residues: CAISERLADNEQFF.

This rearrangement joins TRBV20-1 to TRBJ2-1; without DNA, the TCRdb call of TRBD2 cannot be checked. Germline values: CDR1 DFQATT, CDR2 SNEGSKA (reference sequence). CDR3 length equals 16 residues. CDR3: CSAARGLAGGHNEQFF.

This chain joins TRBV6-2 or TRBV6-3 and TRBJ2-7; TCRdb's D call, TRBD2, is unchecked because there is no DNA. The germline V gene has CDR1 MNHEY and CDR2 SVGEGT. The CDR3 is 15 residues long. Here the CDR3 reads CASFPQASWANEQYF.

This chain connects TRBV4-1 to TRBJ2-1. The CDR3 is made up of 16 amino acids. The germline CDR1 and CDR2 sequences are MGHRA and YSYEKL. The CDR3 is CASSQEVGLLYNEQFF.

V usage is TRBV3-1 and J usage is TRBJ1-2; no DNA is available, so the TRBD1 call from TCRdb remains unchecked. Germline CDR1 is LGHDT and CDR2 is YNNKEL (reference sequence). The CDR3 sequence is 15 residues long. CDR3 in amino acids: CASSQSTGGGYGYTF.

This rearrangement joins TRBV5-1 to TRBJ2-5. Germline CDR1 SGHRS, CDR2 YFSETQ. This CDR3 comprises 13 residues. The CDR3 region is CASSQRSQETQYF.

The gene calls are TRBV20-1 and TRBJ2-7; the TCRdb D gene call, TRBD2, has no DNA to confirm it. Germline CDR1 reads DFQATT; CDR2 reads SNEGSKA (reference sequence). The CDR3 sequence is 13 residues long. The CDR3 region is CSASSTVAGEQYF.

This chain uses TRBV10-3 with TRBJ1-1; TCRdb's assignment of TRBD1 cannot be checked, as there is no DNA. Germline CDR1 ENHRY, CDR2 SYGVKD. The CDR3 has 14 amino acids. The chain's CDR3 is CAIAGTGVNTEAFF.

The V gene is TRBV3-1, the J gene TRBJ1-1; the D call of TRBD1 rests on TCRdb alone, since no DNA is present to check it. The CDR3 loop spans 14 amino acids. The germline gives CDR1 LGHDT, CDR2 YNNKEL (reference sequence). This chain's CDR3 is CASTRDRGNTEAFF.

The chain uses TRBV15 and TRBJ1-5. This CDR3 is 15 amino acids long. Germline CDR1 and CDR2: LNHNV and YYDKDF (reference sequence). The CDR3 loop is CATSTSKGMVQPQHF.

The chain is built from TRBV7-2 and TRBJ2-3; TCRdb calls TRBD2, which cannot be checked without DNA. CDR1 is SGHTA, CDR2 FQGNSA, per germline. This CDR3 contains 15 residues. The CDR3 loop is CASSLQRARTDTQYF.

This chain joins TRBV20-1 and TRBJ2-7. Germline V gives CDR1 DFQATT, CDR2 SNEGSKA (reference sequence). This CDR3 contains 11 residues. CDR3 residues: CSASVLDEQYF.

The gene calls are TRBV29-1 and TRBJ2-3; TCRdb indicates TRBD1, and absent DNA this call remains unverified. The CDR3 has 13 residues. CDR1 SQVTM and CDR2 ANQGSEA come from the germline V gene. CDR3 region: CSSGGGFTDTQYF.

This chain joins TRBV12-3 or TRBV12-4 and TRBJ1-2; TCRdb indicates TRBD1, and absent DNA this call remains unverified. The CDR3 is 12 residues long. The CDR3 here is CASSPDIYGYTF.

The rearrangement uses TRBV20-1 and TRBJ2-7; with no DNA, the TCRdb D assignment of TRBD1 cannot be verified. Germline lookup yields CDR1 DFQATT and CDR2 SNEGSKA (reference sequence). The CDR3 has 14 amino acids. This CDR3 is CSAKSGRGGYEQYF.

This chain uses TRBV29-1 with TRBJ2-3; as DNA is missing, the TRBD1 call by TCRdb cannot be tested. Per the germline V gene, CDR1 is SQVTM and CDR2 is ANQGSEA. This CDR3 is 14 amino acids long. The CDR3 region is CSVDVGEGTDTQYF.

The CDR3 region is CASSHRQETQYF. The chain combines TRBV28 with TRBJ2-5. The CDR3 length is 12 residues. CDR1 MDHEN and CDR2 SYDVKM come from the germline V gene. Variable domain in full (rest from reference TRBV28 and TRBJ2-5): DVKVTQSSRYLVKRTGEKVFLECVQDMDHENMFWYRQDPGLGLRLIYFSYDVKMKEKGDIPEGYSVSREKKERFSLILESASTNQTSMYLCASSHRQETQYFGPGTRLLVL.

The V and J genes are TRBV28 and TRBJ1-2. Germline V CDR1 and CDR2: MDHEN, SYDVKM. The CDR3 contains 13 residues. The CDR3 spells CASSSLELSGYTF.

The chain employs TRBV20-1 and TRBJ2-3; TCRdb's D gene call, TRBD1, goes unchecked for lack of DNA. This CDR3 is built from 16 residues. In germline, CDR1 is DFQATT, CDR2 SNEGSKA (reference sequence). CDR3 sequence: CSATTRTGKSTDTQYF.

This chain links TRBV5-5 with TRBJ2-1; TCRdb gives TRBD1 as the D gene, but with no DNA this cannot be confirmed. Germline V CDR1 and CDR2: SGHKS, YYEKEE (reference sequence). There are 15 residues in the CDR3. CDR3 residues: CASTRTAGGMYEQFF.

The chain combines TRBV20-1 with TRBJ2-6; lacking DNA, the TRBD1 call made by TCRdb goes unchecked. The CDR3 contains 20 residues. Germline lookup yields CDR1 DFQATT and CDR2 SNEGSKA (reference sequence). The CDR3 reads CSARGSGGSSFNSGANVLTF.

The CDR3: CASSHPTLNTGELFF. V is TRBV13 and J is TRBJ2-2. The V gene's germline CDR1 is PRHDT and CDR2 FYEKMQ (reference sequence). The CDR3 runs 15 residues.

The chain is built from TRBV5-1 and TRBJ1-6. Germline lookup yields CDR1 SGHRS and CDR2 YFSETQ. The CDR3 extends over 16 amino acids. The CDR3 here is CDSSQGSVNYNSPLHF.

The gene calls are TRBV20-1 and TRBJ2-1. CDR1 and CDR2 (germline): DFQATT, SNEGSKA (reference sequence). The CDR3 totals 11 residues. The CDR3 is CSASVWDEQFF.